This record covers a single T cell receptor (beta chain). The data were obtained in a study of control samples from healthy donors and cancer patients. The data were produced by immunoSEQ multiplex PCR, yet TCRdb's version contains in-frame clones alone and is incomplete. The sample lists 98,000 or so clones; 79% were seen once. This CDR3 has 13 residues. V lost 4 bases and J 15 bases, leaving 19 bases between the germline ends. Sequenced material: blood. The J gene is TRBJ2-1, the V gene TRBV12-3 or TRBV12-4, with a weak D call TRBD1 (5 bases). The TCR sequence derives from a woman in her twenties or thirties in good health. The CDR3: CASSSRLKGNRFF. The CDR3 DNA follows: TGTGCCAGCAGTTCGCGCCTCAAGGGGAATCGGTTCTTC.